This T cell receptor beta chain came from a study of HIV-infected children after antiretroviral therapy interruption. The TCR library was built from RNA with a 3' RACE protocol and unique molecular identifiers. In TCRdb, the 3' RACE reads were re-called with MiXCR into one record per CDR3 protein. The table records more than 75,000 distinct CDR3 sequences, less than 7% of them present only once. CDR3 length: 13 residues. Trimming removed 6 bases from V and 2 bases from J; junction bases left unmatched: 4. Germline assignment: CDR1 ENHRY and CDR2 SYGVKD. Indicated treatment: PENTA 11 planned treatment interruption arm or continuous ART arm.

The clonotype originates from a pool of human donors with HIV. The chain links TRBV10-3 to TRBJ2-7; 7 nucleotides line up with TRBD1. The sample here was CD45RA+ CD4+ T cells from PBMCs, pooled from several time points, taken from a donor given antiretroviral therapy, either interrupted or continuous. The sample's subset: naive CD4+ CD45RA+ CD45RO- T cells. CDR3 residues: CAIRRDSPYEQYF. The CDR3 DNA follows: TGTGCCATCAGGAGGGACAGTCCCTACGAGCAGTACTTC.